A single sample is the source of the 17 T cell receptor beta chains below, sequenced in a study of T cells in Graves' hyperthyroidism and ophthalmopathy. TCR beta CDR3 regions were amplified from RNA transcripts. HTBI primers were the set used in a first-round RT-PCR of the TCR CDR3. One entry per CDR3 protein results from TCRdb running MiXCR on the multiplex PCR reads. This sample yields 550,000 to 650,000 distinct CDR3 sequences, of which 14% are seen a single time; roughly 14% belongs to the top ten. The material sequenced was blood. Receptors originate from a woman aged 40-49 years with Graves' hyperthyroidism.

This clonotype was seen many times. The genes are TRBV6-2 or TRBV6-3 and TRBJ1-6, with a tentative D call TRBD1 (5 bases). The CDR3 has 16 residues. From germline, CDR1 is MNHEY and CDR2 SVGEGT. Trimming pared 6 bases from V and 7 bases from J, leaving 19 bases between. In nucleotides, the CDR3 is TGTGCCAGCAGATCCGGGGGTTTGGTTGACAATTCACCCCTCCACTTT. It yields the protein CASRSGGLVDNSPLHF.

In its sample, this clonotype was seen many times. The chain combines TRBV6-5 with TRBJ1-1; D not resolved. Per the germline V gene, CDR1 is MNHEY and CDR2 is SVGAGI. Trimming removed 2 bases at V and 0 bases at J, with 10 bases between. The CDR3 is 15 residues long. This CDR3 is CASSYSGELNTEAFF. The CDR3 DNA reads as TGTGCCAGCAGTTACAGTGGGGAATTGAACACTGAAGCTTTCTTT.

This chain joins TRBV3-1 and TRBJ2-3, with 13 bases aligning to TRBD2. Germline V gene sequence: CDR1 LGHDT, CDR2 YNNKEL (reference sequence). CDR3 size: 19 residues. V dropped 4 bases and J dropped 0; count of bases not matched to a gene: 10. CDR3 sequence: CASSPGTSGKLRSTDTQYF. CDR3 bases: TGTGCCAGCAGCCCGGGGACTAGCGGGAAGTTACGTAGCACAGATACGCAGTATTTT.

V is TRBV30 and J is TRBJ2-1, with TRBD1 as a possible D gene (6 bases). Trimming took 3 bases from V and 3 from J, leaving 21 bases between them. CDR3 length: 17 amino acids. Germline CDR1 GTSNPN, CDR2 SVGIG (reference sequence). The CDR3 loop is CAWSPPMARGIYNEQFF. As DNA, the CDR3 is TGTGCCTGGAGCCCCCCAATGGCCAGGGGAATCTACAATGAGCAGTTCTTC.

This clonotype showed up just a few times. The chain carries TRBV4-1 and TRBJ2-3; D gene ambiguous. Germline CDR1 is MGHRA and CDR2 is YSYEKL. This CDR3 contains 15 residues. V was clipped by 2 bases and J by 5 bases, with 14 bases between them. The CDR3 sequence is CASSQPGPKGDTQYF. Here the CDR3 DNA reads TGCGCCAGCAGCCAACCGGGCCCCAAGGGAGATACGCAGTATTTT.

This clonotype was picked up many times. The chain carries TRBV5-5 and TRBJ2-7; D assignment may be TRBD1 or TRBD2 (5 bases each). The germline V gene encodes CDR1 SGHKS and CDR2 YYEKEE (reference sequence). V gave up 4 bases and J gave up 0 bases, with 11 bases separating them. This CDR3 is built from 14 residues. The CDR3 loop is CASSGAGTSYEQYF. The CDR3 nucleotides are TGTGCCAGCAGCGGAGCCGGGACCTCCTACGAGCAGTACTTC.

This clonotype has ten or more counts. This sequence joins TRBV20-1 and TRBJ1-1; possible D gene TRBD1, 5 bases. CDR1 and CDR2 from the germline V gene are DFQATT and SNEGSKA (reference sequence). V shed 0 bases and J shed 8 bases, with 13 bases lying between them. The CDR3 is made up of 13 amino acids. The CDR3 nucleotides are TGCAGTGCTAGAGAAGTGATCTCAGGGGAAGCTTTCTTT. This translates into CSAREVISGEAFF.

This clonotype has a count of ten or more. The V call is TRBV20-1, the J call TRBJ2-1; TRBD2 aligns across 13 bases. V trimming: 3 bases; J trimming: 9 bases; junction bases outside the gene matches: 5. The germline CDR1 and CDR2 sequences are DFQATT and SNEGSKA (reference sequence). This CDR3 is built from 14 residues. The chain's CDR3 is CSASGTSGTGEQFF. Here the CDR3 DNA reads TGCAGTGCTAGCGGGACTAGCGGGACGGGTGAGCAGTTCTTC.

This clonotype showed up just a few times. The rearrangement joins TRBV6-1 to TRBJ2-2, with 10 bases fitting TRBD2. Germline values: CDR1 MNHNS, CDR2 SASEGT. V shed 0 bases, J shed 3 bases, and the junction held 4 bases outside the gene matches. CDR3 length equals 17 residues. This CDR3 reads CASSEAPLAGDTGELFF. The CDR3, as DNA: TGTGCCAGCAGTGAAGCGCCTCTAGCGGGAGACACCGGGGAGCTGTTTTTT.

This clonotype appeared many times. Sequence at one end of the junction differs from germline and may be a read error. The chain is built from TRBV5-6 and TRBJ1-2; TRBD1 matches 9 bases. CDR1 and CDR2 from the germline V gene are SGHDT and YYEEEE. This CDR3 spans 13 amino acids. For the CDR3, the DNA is TGTGCCAGCAGTTTGGGGACAGGGTATGGCTACACCTTC. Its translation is CASSLGTGYGYTF.

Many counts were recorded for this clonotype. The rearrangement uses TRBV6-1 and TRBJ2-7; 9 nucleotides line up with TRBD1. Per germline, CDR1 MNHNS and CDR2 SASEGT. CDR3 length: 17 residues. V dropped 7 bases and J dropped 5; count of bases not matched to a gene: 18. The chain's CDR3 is CASTPLLRGTGYHEQYF. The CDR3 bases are TGTGCCAGCACCCCTTTACTCAGAGGGACAGGGTACCACGAGCAGTACTTC.

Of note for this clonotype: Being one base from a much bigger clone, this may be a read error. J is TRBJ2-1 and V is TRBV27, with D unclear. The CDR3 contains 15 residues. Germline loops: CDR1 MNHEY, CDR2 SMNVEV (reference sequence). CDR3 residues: CAISDRQHSHNEQFF. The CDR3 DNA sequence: TGTGCCATCAGTGATCGGCAGCACTCCCACAATGAGCAGTTCTTC.

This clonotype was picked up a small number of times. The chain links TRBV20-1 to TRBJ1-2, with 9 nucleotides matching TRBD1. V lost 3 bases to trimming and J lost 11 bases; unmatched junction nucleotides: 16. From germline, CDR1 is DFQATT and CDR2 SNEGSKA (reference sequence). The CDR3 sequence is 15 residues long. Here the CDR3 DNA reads TGCAGTGCTAGGGCTCCGGGACAGGGAGAATTTGGTTACACCTTC. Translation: CSARAPGQGEFGYTF.

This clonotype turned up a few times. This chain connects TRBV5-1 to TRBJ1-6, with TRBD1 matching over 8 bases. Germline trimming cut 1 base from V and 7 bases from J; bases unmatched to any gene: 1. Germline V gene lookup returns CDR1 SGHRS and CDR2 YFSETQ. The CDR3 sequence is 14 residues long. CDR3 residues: CASSLWTGNSPLHF. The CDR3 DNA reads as TGCGCCAGCAGCTTGTGGACAGGGAATTCACCCCTCCACTTT.

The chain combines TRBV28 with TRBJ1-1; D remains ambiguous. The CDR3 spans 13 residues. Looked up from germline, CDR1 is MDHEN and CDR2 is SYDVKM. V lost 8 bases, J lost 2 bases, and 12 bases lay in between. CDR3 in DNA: TGTGCCAGCGGCAGAGTTTTAAACACTGAAGCTTTCTTT. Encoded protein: CASGRVLNTEAFF.

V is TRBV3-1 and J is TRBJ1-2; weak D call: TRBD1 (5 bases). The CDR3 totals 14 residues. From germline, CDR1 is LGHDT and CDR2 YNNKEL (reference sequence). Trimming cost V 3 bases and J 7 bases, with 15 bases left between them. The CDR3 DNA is TGTGCCAGCAGCCATATGGGGGAAGGACCTGGCTACACCTTC. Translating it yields CASSHMGEGPGYTF.

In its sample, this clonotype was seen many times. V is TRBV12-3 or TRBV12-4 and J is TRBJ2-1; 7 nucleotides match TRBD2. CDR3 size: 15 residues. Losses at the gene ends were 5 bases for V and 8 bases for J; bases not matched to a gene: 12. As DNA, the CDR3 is TGTGCCAGCAGTCTCCGGGACTACTCCCTCCATGAGCAGTTCTTC. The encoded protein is CASSLRDYSLHEQFF.